This T cell receptor (beta chain) originates from a study of T cells in Graves' hyperthyroidism and ophthalmopathy. Findings and limits, study-wide: Through a model of 13 V-J features, ophthalmopathy was separated from stable hyperthyroidism. Clonotypes that were expanded in thyroid above 0.001 mostly appeared in blood too. Before onset, ophthalmopathy was predicted by the model a median roughly six months earlier.

The table lists this clonotype with a few counts. Its antigen is unidentified. Amplified regions were TCR beta CDR3 sequences from RNA transcripts. When the TCR CDR3 underwent first-round RT-PCR, the HTBI primer set was used. TCRdb reprocessed the multiplex PCR reads via MiXCR and lists one record per CDR3 protein. The table shows about 200,000 distinct CDR3 sequences, with around 17% occurring only once. Germline V lookup: CDR1 SGHDN, CDR2 FVKESK. The germline V and J ends were trimmed by 1 base and 3 bases, with 15 bases remaining between them. The CDR3 has 16 residues. Sequencing input: blood. The chain recombines TRBV14 with TRBJ1-2; tentative D call: TRBD1 (6 bases). This sequence originates from a man aged 40-49 years with Graves' hyperthyroidism. CDR3 loop: CASSQGGGTSHYGYTF. The CDR3 DNA reads as TGTGCCAGCAGCCAAGGGGGGGGGACATCCCACTATGGCTACACCTTC.